Below, one T cell receptor (beta chain) is given with its context. Germline V gene sequence: CDR1 KGHSH, CDR2 LQKENI. The length of the CDR3 is 16 residues. Trimming shortened V by 3 bases and J by 4 bases, and 18 bases separated the two germline ends. This entry is derived from a study of blood T cell repertoires in COVID-19. Study at large: PBMCs, B-cell-depleted T cells, or T cells provided the cDNA or gDNA that made up the material.

Enrolment of Seattle patients took place during active infection, and they were followed longitudinally. TCRdb's table, derived via immunoSEQ multiplex PCR, lists solely in-frame clones and lacks some. The top ten hold around 9.6% of the sample, which has tens of thousands of clones, around 83% seen once. Sample: peripheral blood. The rearrangement links TRBV18 to TRBJ1-2; possibly TRBD1 for D (6 bases). This clonotype was sampled from a man aged 50-59 years with COVID-19, enrolled during active disease. The CDR3 loop reads CASSPLGQKGSYGYTF. CDR3 DNA: TGTGCCAGCTCACCCCTCGGACAGAAGGGGAGCTATGGCTACACCTTC. Full variable domain (remainder filled in from reference TRBV18 and TRBJ1-2): NAGVMQNPRHLVRRRGQEARLRCSPMKGHSHVYWYRQLPEEGLKFMVYLQKENIIDESGMPKERFSAEFPKEGPSILRIQQVVRGDSAAYFCASSPLGQKGSYGYTFGSGTRLTVV.